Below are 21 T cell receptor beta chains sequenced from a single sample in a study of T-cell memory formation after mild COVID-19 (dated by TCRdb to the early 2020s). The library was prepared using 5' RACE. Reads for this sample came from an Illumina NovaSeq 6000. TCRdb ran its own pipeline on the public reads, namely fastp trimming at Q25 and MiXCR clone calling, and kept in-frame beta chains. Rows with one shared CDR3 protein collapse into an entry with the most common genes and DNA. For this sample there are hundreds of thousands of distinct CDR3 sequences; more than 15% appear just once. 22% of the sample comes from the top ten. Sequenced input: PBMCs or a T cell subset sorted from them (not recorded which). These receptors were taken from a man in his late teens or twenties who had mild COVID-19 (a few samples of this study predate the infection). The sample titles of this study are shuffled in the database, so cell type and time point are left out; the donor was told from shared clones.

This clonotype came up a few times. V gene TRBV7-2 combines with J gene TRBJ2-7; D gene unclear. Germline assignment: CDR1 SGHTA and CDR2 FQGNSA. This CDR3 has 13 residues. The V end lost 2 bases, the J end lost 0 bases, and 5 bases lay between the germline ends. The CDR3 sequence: CASSLPSSYEQYF. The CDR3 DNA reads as TGTGCCAGCAGCTTACCAAGCTCCTACGAGCAGTACTTC.

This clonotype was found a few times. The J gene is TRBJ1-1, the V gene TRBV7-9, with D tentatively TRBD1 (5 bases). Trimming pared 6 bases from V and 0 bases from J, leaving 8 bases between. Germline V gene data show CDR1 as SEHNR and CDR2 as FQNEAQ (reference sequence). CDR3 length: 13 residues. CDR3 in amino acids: CASSFRVNTEAFF. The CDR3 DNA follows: TGTGCCAGCAGTTTCAGGGTGAACACTGAAGCTTTCTTT.

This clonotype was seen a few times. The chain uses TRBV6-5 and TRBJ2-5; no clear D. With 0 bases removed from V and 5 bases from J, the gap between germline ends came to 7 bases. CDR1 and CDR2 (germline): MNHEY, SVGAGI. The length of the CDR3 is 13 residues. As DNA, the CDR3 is TGTGCCAGCAGTTACTCGTATGCTGAGACCCAGTACTTC. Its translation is CASSYSYAETQYF.

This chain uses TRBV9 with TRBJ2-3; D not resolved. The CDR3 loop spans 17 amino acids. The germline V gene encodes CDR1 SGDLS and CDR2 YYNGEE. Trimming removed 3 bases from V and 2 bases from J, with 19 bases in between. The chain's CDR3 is CASSAHQNPATTDTQYF. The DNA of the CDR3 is TGTGCCAGCAGCGCACACCAGAACCCCGCCACCACAGATACGCAGTATTTT.

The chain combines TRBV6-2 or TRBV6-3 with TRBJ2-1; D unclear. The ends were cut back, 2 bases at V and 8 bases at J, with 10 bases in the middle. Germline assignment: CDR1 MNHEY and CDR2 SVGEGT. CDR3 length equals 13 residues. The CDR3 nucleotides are TGTGCCAGCAGTTACCACCTTATTGATGAGCAGTTCTTC. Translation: CASSYHLIDEQFF.

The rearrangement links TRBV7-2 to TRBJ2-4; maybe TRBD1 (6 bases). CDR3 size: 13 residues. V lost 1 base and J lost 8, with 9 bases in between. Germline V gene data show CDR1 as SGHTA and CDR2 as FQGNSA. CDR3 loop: CASSLGQVDIQYF. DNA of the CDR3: TGTGCCAGCAGCTTAGGACAGGTTGACATTCAGTACTTC.

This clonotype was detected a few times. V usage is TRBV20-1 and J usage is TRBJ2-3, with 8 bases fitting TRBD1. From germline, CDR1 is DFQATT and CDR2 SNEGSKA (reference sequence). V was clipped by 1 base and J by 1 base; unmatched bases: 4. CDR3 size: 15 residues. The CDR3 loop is CSARGRGRGTDTQYF. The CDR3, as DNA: TGCAGTGCTAGAGGCAGGGGGCGAGGCACAGATACGCAGTATTTT.

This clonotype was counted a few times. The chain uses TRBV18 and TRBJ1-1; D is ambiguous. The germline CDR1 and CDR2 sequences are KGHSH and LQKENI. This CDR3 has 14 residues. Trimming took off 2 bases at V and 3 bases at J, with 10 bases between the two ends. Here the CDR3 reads CASSPDISYTEAFF. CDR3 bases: TGTGCCAGCTCACCAGACATTAGTTACACTGAAGCTTTCTTT.

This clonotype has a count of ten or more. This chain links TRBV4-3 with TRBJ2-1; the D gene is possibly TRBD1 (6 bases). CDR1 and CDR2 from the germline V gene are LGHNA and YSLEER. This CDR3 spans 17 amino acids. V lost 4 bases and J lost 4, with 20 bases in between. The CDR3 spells CASSPQGSGHKYNEQFF. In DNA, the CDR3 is TGCGCCAGCAGCCCCCAGGGGTCGGGACATAAATACAATGAGCAGTTCTTC.

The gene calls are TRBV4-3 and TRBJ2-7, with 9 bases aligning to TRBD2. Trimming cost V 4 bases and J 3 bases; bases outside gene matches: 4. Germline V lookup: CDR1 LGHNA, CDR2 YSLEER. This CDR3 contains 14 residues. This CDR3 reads CASSPSGGYYEQYF. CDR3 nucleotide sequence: TGCGCCAGCAGCCCCAGCGGGGGGTACTACGAGCAGTACTTC.

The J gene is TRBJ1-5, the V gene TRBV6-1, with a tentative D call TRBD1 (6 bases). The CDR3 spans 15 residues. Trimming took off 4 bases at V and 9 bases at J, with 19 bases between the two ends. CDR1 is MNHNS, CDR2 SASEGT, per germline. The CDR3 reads CASSVGALMLGPQHF. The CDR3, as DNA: TGTGCCAGCAGTGTGGGGGCCCTTATGTTAGGGCCCCAGCATTTT.

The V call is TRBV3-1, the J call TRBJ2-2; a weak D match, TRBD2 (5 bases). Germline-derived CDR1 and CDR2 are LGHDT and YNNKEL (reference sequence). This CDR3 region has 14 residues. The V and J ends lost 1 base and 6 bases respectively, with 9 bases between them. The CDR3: CASSQVASAGELFF. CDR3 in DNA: TGTGCCAGCAGCCAAGTAGCGTCGGCCGGGGAGCTGTTTTTT.

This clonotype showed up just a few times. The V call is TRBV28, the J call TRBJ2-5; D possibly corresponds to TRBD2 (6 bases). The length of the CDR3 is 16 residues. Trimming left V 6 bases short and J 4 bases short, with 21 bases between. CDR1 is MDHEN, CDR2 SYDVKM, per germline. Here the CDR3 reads CASRKFRLAISETQYF. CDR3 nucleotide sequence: TGTGCCAGCAGAAAATTCAGGCTAGCGATTTCAGAGACCCAGTACTTC.

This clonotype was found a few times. The CDR3 loop reads CASSQETVSGIWGYTF. In DNA, the CDR3 is TGCGCCAGCAGCCAAGAGACGGTTTCTGGGATTTGGGGCTACACCTTC. The V and J genes are TRBV4-3 and TRBJ1-2; D not resolved. The CDR3 is made up of 16 amino acids. V lost 0 bases to trimming and J lost 8 bases, with 19 bases between them. Germline CDR1 LGHNA, CDR2 YSLEER.

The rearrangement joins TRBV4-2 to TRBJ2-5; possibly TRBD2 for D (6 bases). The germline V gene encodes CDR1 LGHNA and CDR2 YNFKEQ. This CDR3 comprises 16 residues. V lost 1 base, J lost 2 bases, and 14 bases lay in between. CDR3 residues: CASSQAAGQIQETQYF. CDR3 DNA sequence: TGTGCCAGCAGCCAAGCGGCGGGGCAGATTCAAGAGACCCAGTACTTC.

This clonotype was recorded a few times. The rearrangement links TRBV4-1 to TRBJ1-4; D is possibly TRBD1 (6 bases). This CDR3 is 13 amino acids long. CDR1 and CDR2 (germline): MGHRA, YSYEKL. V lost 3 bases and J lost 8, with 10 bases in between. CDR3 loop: CASSHPGQEKLFF. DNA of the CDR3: TGCGCCAGCAGCCACCCTGGACAGGAAAAACTGTTTTTT.

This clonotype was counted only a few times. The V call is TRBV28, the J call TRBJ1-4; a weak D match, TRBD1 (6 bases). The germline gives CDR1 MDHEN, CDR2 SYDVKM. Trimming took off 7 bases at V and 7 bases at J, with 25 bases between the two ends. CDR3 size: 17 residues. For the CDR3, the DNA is TGTGCCAGCACCACGAGAGTATCAGGGGAAAGAGGTGAAAAACTGTTTTTT. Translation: CASTTRVSGERGEKLFF.

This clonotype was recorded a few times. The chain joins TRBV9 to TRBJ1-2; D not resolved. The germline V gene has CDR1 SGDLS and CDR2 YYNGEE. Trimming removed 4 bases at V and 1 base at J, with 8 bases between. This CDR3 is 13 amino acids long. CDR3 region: CASSSDINYGYTF. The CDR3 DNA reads TGTGCCAGCAGCTCCGACATTAACTATGGCTACACCTTC.

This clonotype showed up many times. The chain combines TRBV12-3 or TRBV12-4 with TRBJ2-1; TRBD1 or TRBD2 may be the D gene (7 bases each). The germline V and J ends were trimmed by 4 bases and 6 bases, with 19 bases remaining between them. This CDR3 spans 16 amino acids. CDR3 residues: CASSWDSGNQGNEQFF. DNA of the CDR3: TGTGCCAGCAGTTGGGACAGCGGGAATCAGGGCAATGAGCAGTTCTTC.

The CDR3 loop is CASSPGTAIGGYTF. CDR3 coding DNA: TGTGCCAGCAGCCCCGGGACCGCGATTGGGGGCTACACCTTC. The chain employs TRBV28 and TRBJ1-2; weak D call: TRBD1 (5 bases). This CDR3 spans 14 amino acids. Per the germline V gene, CDR1 is MDHEN and CDR2 is SYDVKM. With 6 bases removed from V and 8 bases from J, the gap between germline ends came to 19 bases.

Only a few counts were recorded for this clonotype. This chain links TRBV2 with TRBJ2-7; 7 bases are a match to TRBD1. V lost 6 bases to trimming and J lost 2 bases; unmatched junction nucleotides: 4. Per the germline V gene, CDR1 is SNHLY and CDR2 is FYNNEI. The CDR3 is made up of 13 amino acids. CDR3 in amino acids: CASSTGATYEQYV. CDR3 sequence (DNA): TGTGCCAGCAGCACAGGGGCCACCTACGAGCAGTACGTC.